These T cell receptor beta chains were read from a single sample in a study of blood T cell repertoires in COVID-19. Here immunoSEQ multiplex PCR was the method, and the copy in TCRdb shows in-frame clones only, minus some. The table lists nearly 350,000 clones, approximately 84% of them singletons. The sample was PBMCs or T cells enriched from blood (not recorded which). The receptor set was obtained from a woman in her twenties or thirties who had recovered from COVID-19. The CDR3 runs from the conserved cysteine through the conserved F or W. Each record gives: CDR3 protein, CDR3 DNA, J gene, clone size, D gene, V gene. The D gene is left open where the match is weak. Rows give clone size only sometimes, using once, few, many, or a class for an expanded clone.

CDR3aa: CASRQDSGNADYGYTF
CDR3nt: TGCGCCAGCAGGCAAGACTCCGGGAACGCCGACTATGGCTACACCTTC
j_gene: TRBJ1-2
abundance: .
d_gene: .
v_gene: TRBV4-3

CDR3aa: CASSYSGFPETQYF
CDR3nt: TGTGCCAGCAGCTACTCAGGGTTTCCAGAGACCCAGTACTTC
j_gene: TRBJ2-5
abundance: .
d_gene: .
v_gene: TRBV3-1/TRBV3-2

CDR3aa: CASSQGENTEAFF
CDR3nt: TGCGCCAGCAGCCAAGGAGAGAACACTGAAGCTTTCTTT
j_gene: TRBJ1-1
abundance: many
d_gene: .
v_gene: TRBV4-3

CDR3aa: CASRRLGALNGYTF
CDR3nt: TGTGCCAGCAGGCGGCTGGGGGCCCTGAATGGCTACACCTTC
j_gene: TRBJ1-2
abundance: .
d_gene: .
v_gene: TRBV11-2

CDR3aa: CASRPGGVNSPLHF
CDR3nt: TGTGCCAGTCGTCCAGGGGGCGTAAATTCACCCCTCCACTTT
j_gene: TRBJ1-6
abundance: once
d_gene: TRBD1
v_gene: TRBV19

CDR3aa: CASSSTGRGTNEKLFF
CDR3nt: TGCGCCAGCAGCTCGACAGGGCGTGGGACTAATGAAAAACTGTTTTTT
j_gene: TRBJ1-4
abundance: .
d_gene: TRBD1
v_gene: TRBV5-1

CDR3aa: CAWSTPPGSGELFF
CDR3nt: TGTGCCTGGAGTACCCCCCCAGGGTCCGGGGAGCTGTTTTTT
j_gene: TRBJ2-2
abundance: .
d_gene: .
v_gene: TRBV30

CDR3aa: CASREAPDSGAFF
CDR3nt: TGCGCCAGCAGAGAAGCCCCTGACAGTGGAGCTTTCTTT
j_gene: TRBJ1-1
abundance: .
d_gene: .
v_gene: TRBV10-1

CDR3aa: CAWSLGHRYEQYF
CDR3nt: TGTGCCTGGAGTTTGGGACACAGATACGAGCAGTACTTC
j_gene: TRBJ2-7
abundance: few
d_gene: .
v_gene: TRBV30

CDR3aa: CASSLAGGPPDTQYF
CDR3nt: TGTGCCAGCAGTCTAGCGGGGGGGCCGCCAGATACGCAGTATTTT
j_gene: TRBJ2-3
abundance: .
d_gene: TRBD2
v_gene: TRBV28

CDR3aa: CASSLVGGGSYNSPLHF
CDR3nt: TGTGCCAGCAGCTTAGTTGGGGGAGGCTCCTATAATTCACCCCTCCACTTT
j_gene: TRBJ1-6
abundance: .
d_gene: .
v_gene: TRBV11-2

CDR3aa: CAWSVRVQRPMNTEAFF
CDR3nt: TGTGCCTGGAGTGTACGTGTCCAGCGACCCATGAACACTGAAGCTTTCTTT
j_gene: TRBJ1-1
abundance: few
d_gene: .
v_gene: TRBV30

CDR3aa: CASSERGYEQYF
CDR3nt: TGTGCCAGCAGTGAGAGAGGATACGAGCAGTACTTC
j_gene: TRBJ2-7
abundance: .
d_gene: .
v_gene: TRBV6-1

CDR3aa: CASSLASRLNTEAFF
CDR3nt: TGTGCCAGCAGCTTGGCTTCGCGTCTGAACACTGAAGCTTTCTTT
j_gene: TRBJ1-1
abundance: .
d_gene: .
v_gene: TRBV5-4

CDR3aa: CASSSSSGQGAVDGYTF
CDR3nt: TGTGCCAGCAGTTCGTCCTCGGGACAGGGGGCCGTCGATGGCTACACCTTC
j_gene: TRBJ1-2
abundance: .
d_gene: TRBD1
v_gene: TRBV28

CDR3aa: CASSLARDSQPTDTQYF
CDR3nt: TGCGCCAGCAGCTTGGCTCGGGACAGCCAGCCCACAGATACGCAGTATTTT
j_gene: TRBJ2-3
abundance: .
d_gene: TRBD1
v_gene: TRBV5-1

CDR3aa: CATTDRVPNQPQHF
CDR3nt: TGTGCCACGACAGACAGGGTCCCCAATCAGCCCCAGCATTTT
j_gene: TRBJ1-5
abundance: .
d_gene: TRBD1
v_gene: TRBV28